This T cell receptor beta chain was sequenced in a study of T cell responses to AZD1222 COVID-19 vaccine. As concerns this clone: Its antigen is currently unknown.

Sequencing was performed with immunoSEQ multiplex PCR; in TCRdb, only in-frame clones are kept and a portion is missing. The sample lists about 220,000 clones, under 95% occurring once. Notes on the study in general: There were vaccine-associated CD4 TCRs across spike, dominant at 160-218 and 743-854. The repertoires were collected only after the peak T cell response. Clonal diversity was possibly underestimated, and the donors were mostly white British, with more females. After two AZD1222 doses, spike-specific TCR breadth and depth rose versus day 0.

The TCR comes from an adult in good health. The sequencing here drew on peripheral blood, taken on day 0 of MenACWY control vaccination.

Here the CDR3 reads CASSGSSEQYF. The DNA for the CDR3 is TGTGCCAGCAGTGGAAGCTCCGAGCAGTACTTC. The chain combines TRBV2 with TRBJ2-7; D is unresolved. Trimming took off 4 bases at V and 6 bases at J, with 7 bases between the two ends. CDR1 and CDR2 (germline): SNHLY, FYNNEI. The CDR3 has 11 residues.